This entry is about one TCR beta chain. V was trimmed by 0 bases and J by 0 bases, leaving 16 bases between them. The germline gives CDR1 SGHTS, CDR2 YDEGEE. The CDR3 runs to 17 residues. This entry comes from a study of cytotoxic CD8 clonotypes in ibrutinib-treated CLL. Using immunoSEQ multiplex PCR, the repertoire was profiled, and TCRdb retains in-frame clones only, with some absent. Of some 140,000 clones in the sample, around 93% were seen once. The genes are TRBV5-8 and TRBJ2-7; D gene unclear. This TCR came from a human donor with chronic lymphocytic leukemia. Here the sequenced sample was PBMCs, taken after 12 months of ibrutinib treatment. The CDR3 spells CASSLAPRAGGSYEQYF. CDR3 DNA sequence: TGTGCCAGCAGCTTGGCCCCCAGAGCTGGTGGCTCCTACGAGCAGTACTTC.